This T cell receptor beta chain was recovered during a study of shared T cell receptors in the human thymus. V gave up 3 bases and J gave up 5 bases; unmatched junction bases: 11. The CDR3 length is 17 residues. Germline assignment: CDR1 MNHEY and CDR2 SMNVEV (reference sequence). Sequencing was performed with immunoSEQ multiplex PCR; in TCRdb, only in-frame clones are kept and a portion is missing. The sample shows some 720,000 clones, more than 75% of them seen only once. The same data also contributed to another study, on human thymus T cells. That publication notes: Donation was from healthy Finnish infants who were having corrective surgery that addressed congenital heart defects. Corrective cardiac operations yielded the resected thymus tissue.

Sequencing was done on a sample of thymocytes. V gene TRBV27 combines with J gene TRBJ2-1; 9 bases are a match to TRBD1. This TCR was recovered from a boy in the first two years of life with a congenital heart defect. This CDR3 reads CASSFNGRDRDDNEQFF. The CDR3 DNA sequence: TGTGCCAGCAGTTTTAATGGCCGGGACAGGGATGACAATGAGCAGTTCTTC.